This is a list of T cell receptor beta chains from one sample in a study of T-cell reconstitution after alpha-beta-depleted transplantation in children. TCRdb fed the PCR reads into MiXCR, producing one record per CDR3 protein. In the table there are 250,000 to 350,000 distinct CDR3 sequences, 9.9% of which are singletons. Material: PBMCs from the stem cell graft donor, obtained from the stem cell graft. These receptor sequences come from a human donor who donated a stem cell graft to a child with SCID. Both conserved end residues are part of each CDR3. Fields, in order: V gene, clone size, D gene, J gene, CDR3 DNA, CDR3 protein. The D gene is left open where the match is weak. Some rows mark clone size as missing; the rest say once, few, many or name a class of expanded clone.

>TRBV5-1|many|TRBD2|TRBJ2-1
TGCGCCAGCAGCCCGGGAGGGGTAGGCAATGAGCAGTTCTTC
CASSPGGVGNEQFF
>TRBV5-1|few|.|TRBJ2-5
TGCGCCAGCAGCTTGGAGGTGTTGGTTCAAGAGACCCAGTACTTC
CASSLEVLVQETQYF
>TRBV5-1|.|.|TRBJ1-1
TGCGCCAGCAGCTGGGTTGAAGACACTGAAGCTTTCTTT
CASSWVEDTEAFF
>TRBV20-1|few|TRBD1|TRBJ1-3
TGCAGTGCTCCGCGGACAGGGACAGGAAACACCATATATTTT
CSAPRTGTGNTIYF
>TRBV13|few|TRBD1|TRBJ2-1
TGTGCCAGCAGCGCCAGGGGACAGGGGGTCTACAATGAGCAGTTCTTC
CASSARGQGVYNEQFF
>TRBV7-2|few|.|TRBJ2-5
TGTGCCAGCAGCTTAGGAACAGGGATCCCAGAGACCCAGTACTTC
CASSLGTGIPETQYF
>TRBV7-9|.|TRBD1|TRBJ2-1
TGTGCCAGCAGCTTGGCCGGGACAGGGGCGTTAATTGAGCAGTTCTTC
CASSLAGTGALIEQFF
>TRBV12-3/TRBV12-4|few|.|TRBJ2-5
TGTGCCAGCAGCCCCGCTGATTCGTTACGGGAGACCCAGTACTTC
CASSPADSLRETQYF
>TRBV4-2|few|.|TRBJ1-1
TGTGCCAGCAGCCACGGGGGGAACACTGAAGCTTTCTTT
CASSHGGNTEAFF
>TRBV12-3/TRBV12-4|many|.|TRBJ2-1
TGTGCCAGCAGTTCCTGGAAGGATAACAATGAGCAGTTCTTC
CASSSWKDNNEQFF
>TRBV20-1|many|.|TRBJ1-1
TGCAGTGCTAGCCCTGCAGGTGAAGCTTTCTTT
CSASPAGEAFF
>TRBV7-3|many|.|TRBJ2-3
TGTGCCAGCAGCTTTAGTCTGGCAACAGATACGCAGTATTTT
CASSFSLATDTQYF
>TRBV18|.|.|TRBJ2-1
TGTGCCAGCTACCCGGCAGGGGAGTCCTACAATGAGCAGTTCTTC
CASYPAGESYNEQFF
>TRBV6-5|few|TRBD1|TRBJ2-3
TGTGCCAGCAGTTTGGGGACAGGAAGAGATACGCAGTATTTT
CASSLGTGRDTQYF
>TRBV5-1|few|TRBD2|TRBJ2-3
TGCGCCAGCAGCTTGGTAATAGCGGGCCGCACAGATACGCAGTATTTT
CASSLVIAGRTDTQYF
>TRBV10-3|many|.|TRBJ2-2
TGTGCCATCAGTGAGTGGCCCAACACCGGGGAGCTGTTTTTT
CAISEWPNTGELFF
>TRBV20-1|many|.|TRBJ2-3
TGCAGTGTGGGGTTAGGCACAGATACGCAGTATTTT
CSVGLGTDTQYF
>TRBV6-5|few|.|TRBJ1-5
TGTGCCAGCAGCCCCAGCAGGGTTAGCAATCAGCCCCAGCATTTT
CASSPSRVSNQPQHF
>TRBV20-1|few|.|TRBJ1-5
TGCAGTGCTAGAGATAGGGCAGACACTAGCAATCAGCCCCAGCATTTT
CSARDRADTSNQPQHF
>TRBV7-9|few|.|TRBJ1-1
TGTGCCAGCAGCTTAGAGCCGGATAACACTGAAGCTTTCTTT
CASSLEPDNTEAFF
>TRBV18|.|.|TRBJ2-6
TGTGCCAGCTCACCAACAGGGAGTTCTGGGGCCAACGTCCTGACTTTC
CASSPTGSSGANVLTF
>TRBV5-1|.|.|TRBJ2-2
TGCGCCAGCAGCCAGACGGACGCGAACACCGGGGAGCTGTTTTTT
CASSQTDANTGELFF
>TRBV6-5|.|.|TRBJ2-1
TGTGCCAGCCAGGCGGGGAATGAGCAGTTCTTC
CASQAGNEQFF
>TRBV12-3/TRBV12-4|few|.|TRBJ2-3
TGTGCCACCACCTGGGGGGGCCGGGGCACAGATACGCAGTATTTT
CATTWGGRGTDTQYF
>TRBV3-1|.|TRBD2|TRBJ2-1
TGTGCCAGCAGCCAAGATACTAGCGGGGTCAAAATCTTC
CASSQDTSGVKIF
>TRBV12-3/TRBV12-4|.|TRBD2|TRBJ2-1
TGTGCCAGCAGGGTGAGAGCGGGGGTACGGCGGGGCAATGAGCAGTTCTTC
CASRVRAGVRRGNEQFF
>TRBV6-6|many|.|TRBJ2-7
TGTGCCAGCAGTCGGGACGTCGGCCCCCAGTACTTC
CASSRDVGPQYF
>TRBV18|few|.|TRBJ1-5
TGTGCCAGCTCACCGTATGGGGGGGGCCCTCAGCCCCAGCATTTT
CASSPYGGGPQPQHF
>TRBV5-8|many|.|TRBJ1-5
TGTGCCAGCAGCGGCGGGACAATCAGCAATCAGCCCCAGCATTTT
CASSGGTISNQPQHF
>TRBV20-1|many|.|TRBJ2-7
TGCAGTGCGCCTCGGCGGGGACAGCCCTACGAGCAGTACTTC
CSAPRRGQPYEQYF
>TRBV25-1|few|.|TRBJ1-1
TGTGCCAGCAGTGAACGGGGCCCCAGACTGACGGCTTTCTTT
CASSERGPRLTAFF
>TRBV20-1|.|.|TRBJ2-3
TGCAGTGCTAGTCTGGGCCTCGAAGGTGTTACGCAGTATTTT
CSASLGLEGVTQYF
>TRBV5-1|many|.|TRBJ1-1
TGCGCCAGCAGCTTGGGGGCGGGAATGAACACTGAAGCTTTCTTT
CASSLGAGMNTEAFF
>TRBV4-1|few|TRBD1|TRBJ2-7
TGCGCCAGCAGCCAAGCCGCGGGACAGGGACTCTACGAGCAGTACTTC
CASSQAAGQGLYEQYF
>TRBV2|few|TRBD1|TRBJ2-3
TGTGCCGGAACTCCGGGACAGCCTATAGCGGATACGCAGTATTTT
CAGTPGQPIADTQYF
>TRBV6-6|.|.|TRBJ1-1
TGTGCCAGCAGTTATCAGAAGAACACTGAAGCTTTCTTT
CASSYQKNTEAFF
>TRBV6-5|few|.|TRBJ1-5
TGTGCCAGCAGTTACTCGGGGAGCAATCAGACCCAGCATTTT
CASSYSGSNQTQHF
>TRBV20-1|many|.|TRBJ2-1
TGCAGTGCCATTGGGGGGGGCCTCTACAATGAGCAGTTCTTC
CSAIGGGLYNEQFF
>TRBV25-1|few|TRBD1|TRBJ1-1
TGTGCCACCGAAGAACAGGGGAAATGGGGCACTGAAGCTTTCTTT
CATEEQGKWGTEAFF
>TRBV12-3/TRBV12-4|few|TRBD1|TRBJ1-1
TGTGCCAGCAGTTCCCCGGGACAGTTCCTTGTGAACACTGAAGCTTTCTTT
CASSSPGQFLVNTEAFF